This T cell receptor beta chain was found in a study of blood T cell repertoires in COVID-19. Study details: There were acute and convalescent COVID-19 samples, and they came from the United States, Italy and Spain. The cDNA or gDNA used as material had been derived from T cells, B-cell-depleted T cells, or PBMCs.

In the authors' workflow: How many nucleated cells were present was estimated from reference gene primer amplification. Sequencing was performed with immunoSEQ multiplex PCR; in TCRdb, only in-frame clones are kept and a portion is missing. V, J and clone size were drawn from that table, and D and trimming were deduced from the DNA. The sample contains approximately 75,000 clones, 75% to 95% of which appear only once. V lost 5 bases to trimming and J lost 2 bases; unmatched junction nucleotides: 16. The germline gives CDR1 LGHNA, CDR2 YSLEER. This CDR3 has 19 residues. The V and J genes are TRBV4-3 and TRBJ2-3; 10 bases map to TRBD1. Sequencing was carried out using peripheral blood. The source of this sequence is a human donor in a cohort sampled during active COVID-19. CDR3 sequence: CASSSKTPRQGAITDTQYF. The CDR3 bases are TGCGCCAGCAGCTCAAAGACCCCCCGACAGGGGGCCATCACAGATACGCAGTATTTT.